Listed below are T cell receptor beta chains from one sample, sequenced in a study of T-cell reconstitution after alpha-beta-depleted transplantation in children. TCRdb re-analysed the PCR reads in MiXCR, keeping a single row per CDR3 protein. The table records 600,000 to 800,000 distinct CDR3 sequences, about an eighth of them present only once. The sample here was PBMCs, taken before TCRalphabeta/CD19-depleted stem cell transplant. Receptors were obtained from a girl aged 2-10 years with congenital amegakaryocytic thrombocytopenia, due to receive a stem cell transplant. Each CDR3 is given with its conserved first and last residue. The order of the fields is D gene, clone size, V gene, J gene, CDR3 protein, CDR3 DNA. The D gene is left open where the match is weak. Size values are once, few and many counts, or a class for expanded clones, and some rows have none.

D gene: NA
clone size: few
V gene: TRBV29-1
J gene: TRBJ2-1
CDR3 protein: CSVSLLQEQFF
CDR3 DNA: TGCAGCGTTTCCCTCCTACAGGAGCAGTTCTTC

D gene: NA
clone size: NA
V gene: TRBV21-1
J gene: TRBJ2-7
CDR3 protein: CASSNTQGRRDEQYF
CDR3 DNA: TGTGCCAGCAGCAACACACAGGGACGTCGTGACGAGCAGTACTTC

D gene: NA
clone size: many
V gene: TRBV5-1
J gene: TRBJ1-1
CDR3 protein: CASSLGQMNTEAFF
CDR3 DNA: TGCGCCAGCAGCTTGGGACAGATGAACACTGAAGCTTTCTTT

D gene: NA
clone size: few
V gene: TRBV2
J gene: TRBJ1-1
CDR3 protein: CASTPGRWNTEAFF
CDR3 DNA: TGTGCCAGCACTCCGGGACGGTGGAACACTGAAGCTTTCTTT

D gene: NA
clone size: few
V gene: TRBV10-3
J gene: TRBJ1-5
CDR3 protein: CAITGAVDQPQHF
CDR3 DNA: TGTGCCATCACGGGGGCGGTTGATCAGCCCCAGCATTTT

D gene: NA
clone size: few
V gene: TRBV7-2
J gene: TRBJ2-5
CDR3 protein: CASITTLETQYF
CDR3 DNA: TGTGCCAGCATAACAACCCTGGAGACCCAGTACTTC

D gene: TRBD1
clone size: many
V gene: TRBV12-3/TRBV12-4
J gene: TRBJ2-4
CDR3 protein: CASRKGQNIQYF
CDR3 DNA: TGTGCCAGCAGGAAGGGACAGAACATTCAGTACTTC

D gene: NA
clone size: NA
V gene: TRBV20-1
J gene: TRBJ2-7
CDR3 protein: CSASTDSYEQYF
CDR3 DNA: TGCAGTGCTAGCACCGACAGCTACGAGCAGTACTTC

D gene: TRBD1
clone size: NA
V gene: TRBV20-1
J gene: TRBJ2-7
CDR3 protein: CSARSDRDMYEQYF
CDR3 DNA: TGCAGTGCTAGATCCGACAGGGATATGTACGAGCAGTACTTC

D gene: NA
clone size: few
V gene: TRBV30
J gene: TRBJ2-1
CDR3 protein: CAWSRLANEQFF
CDR3 DNA: TGTGCCTGGAGCCGGCTAGCCAATGAGCAGTTCTTC

D gene: NA
clone size: many
V gene: TRBV20-1
J gene: TRBJ1-6
CDR3 protein: CSARGFESSYNSPLHF
CDR3 DNA: TGCAGTGCTAGAGGGTTCGAGAGCTCCTATAATTCACCCCTCCACTTT

D gene: NA
clone size: many
V gene: TRBV5-1
J gene: TRBJ2-7
CDR3 protein: CASSGLGEKYEQYF
CDR3 DNA: TGCGCCAGCAGCGGACTGGGGGAGAAATACGAGCAGTACTTC

D gene: NA
clone size: many
V gene: TRBV20-1
J gene: TRBJ1-3
CDR3 protein: CSASAEGNTIYF
CDR3 DNA: TGCAGTGCTAGTGCGGAGGGAAACACCATATATTTT

D gene: TRBD1
clone size: few
V gene: TRBV4-1
J gene: TRBJ2-5
CDR3 protein: CASSQGGTGIETQYF
CDR3 DNA: TGCGCCAGCAGCCAAGGGGGGACAGGAATAGAGACCCAGTACTTC

D gene: TRBD2
clone size: NA
V gene: TRBV5-1
J gene: TRBJ2-7
CDR3 protein: CDSSLSVTSGSYEQYF
CDR3 DNA: TGCGACAGCAGCTTGTCCGTGACTAGCGGCTCCTACGAGCAGTACTTC

D gene: NA
clone size: many
V gene: TRBV20-1
J gene: TRBJ2-7
CDR3 protein: CSAPPGKRTSYEQYF
CDR3 DNA: TGCAGTGCCCCCCCCGGAAAGCGGACCTCCTACGAGCAGTACTTC

D gene: TRBD2
clone size: many
V gene: TRBV6-5
J gene: TRBJ2-1
CDR3 protein: CASSYPVTSGATNEQFF
CDR3 DNA: TGTGCCAGCAGTTACCCAGTTACTAGCGGGGCAACGAATGAGCAGTTCTTC

D gene: TRBD1
clone size: NA
V gene: TRBV27
J gene: TRBJ1-1
CDR3 protein: CASSWDRGFSEAFF
CDR3 DNA: TGTGCCAGCAGTTGGGACAGGGGGTTCTCTGAAGCTTTCTTT

D gene: NA
clone size: NA
V gene: TRBV18
J gene: TRBJ2-5
CDR3 protein: CASSPPPWGGEETQYF
CDR3 DNA: TGTGCCAGCTCACCCCCTCCCTGGGGAGGCGAAGAGACCCAGTACTTC

D gene: NA
clone size: many
V gene: TRBV5-1
J gene: TRBJ2-5
CDR3 protein: CASSTDPEETQYF
CDR3 DNA: TGCGCCAGCAGCACCGACCCTGAAGAGACCCAGTACTTC

D gene: NA
clone size: many
V gene: TRBV20-1
J gene: TRBJ2-1
CDR3 protein: CSANTMNEQFF
CDR3 DNA: TGCAGTGCCAACACGATGAATGAGCAGTTCTTC

D gene: NA
clone size: many
V gene: TRBV20-1
J gene: TRBJ1-2
CDR3 protein: CRATGRNYGYTF
CDR3 DNA: TGCAGGGCAACAGGGCGCAACTATGGCTACACCTTC

D gene: TRBD2
clone size: few
V gene: TRBV2
J gene: TRBJ2-1
CDR3 protein: CASLAQLAVYNEQFF
CDR3 DNA: TGTGCCAGCCTAGCCCAACTAGCGGTATACAATGAGCAGTTCTTC

D gene: NA
clone size: few
V gene: TRBV6-2/TRBV6-3
J gene: TRBJ2-1
CDR3 protein: CASSPSRLVLFF
CDR3 DNA: TGTGCCAGCAGCCCATCCAGACTAGTTCTGTTCTTC

D gene: NA
clone size: many
V gene: TRBV7-9
J gene: TRBJ1-1
CDR3 protein: CASSWEEAFF
CDR3 DNA: TGTGCCAGCAGCTGGGAAGAAGCTTTCTTT

D gene: NA
clone size: many
V gene: TRBV5-1
J gene: TRBJ2-3
CDR3 protein: CASSLYPDTQYF
CDR3 DNA: TGTGCCAGCAGCTTGTATCCAGATACGCAGTATTTT

D gene: TRBD2
clone size: NA
V gene: TRBV20-1
J gene: TRBJ2-7
CDR3 protein: CSARAQAGGNRYGQYF
CDR3 DNA: TGCAGTGCTAGAGCCCAGGCGGGGGGGAATAGGTACGGGCAGTACTTC

D gene: NA
clone size: NA
V gene: TRBV3-1
J gene: TRBJ1-4
CDR3 protein: CASSQMVVGNEKLFF
CDR3 DNA: TGTGCCAGCAGCCAAATGGTAGTGGGTAATGAAAAACTGTTTTTT

D gene: NA
clone size: few
V gene: TRBV20-1
J gene: TRBJ2-7
CDR3 protein: CSARAGAVSYEQYF
CDR3 DNA: TGCAGTGCTAGAGCAGGGGCCGTCTCCTACGAGCAGTACTTC

D gene: TRBD1
clone size: NA
V gene: TRBV20-1
J gene: TRBJ1-1
CDR3 protein: CSARALGTGGVGTEASF
CDR3 DNA: TGCAGTGCCAGGGCATTGGGGACAGGGGGCGTTGGCACTGAAGCTTCCTTT

D gene: NA
clone size: many
V gene: TRBV7-9
J gene: TRBJ2-7
CDR3 protein: CASSNGQRGIYEQYF
CDR3 DNA: TGTGCCAGCAGCAATGGTCAACGAGGGATCTACGAGCAGTACTTC

D gene: NA
clone size: NA
V gene: TRBV30
J gene: TRBJ2-7
CDR3 protein: CAWRRVPESYEQYF
CDR3 DNA: TGTGCCTGGAGGAGGGTCCCGGAATCCTACGAGCAGTACTTC

D gene: TRBD2
clone size: many
V gene: TRBV5-1
J gene: TRBJ2-7
CDR3 protein: CASSLVGLENYEQYF
CDR3 DNA: TGCGCCAGCAGCTTGGTGGGACTAGAAAACTACGAGCAGTACTTC

D gene: NA
clone size: few
V gene: TRBV6-5
J gene: TRBJ2-3
CDR3 protein: CASSYSGGEGDTQYF
CDR3 DNA: TGTGCCAGCAGTTACTCAGGCGGAGAGGGGGATACGCAGTATTTT

D gene: NA
clone size: many
V gene: TRBV29-1
J gene: TRBJ2-7
CDR3 protein: CSAMGLSYEQYF
CDR3 DNA: TGCAGCGCCATGGGGCTATCCTACGAGCAGTACTTC

D gene: NA
clone size: many
V gene: TRBV20-1
J gene: TRBJ2-3
CDR3 protein: CSALREADTQYF
CDR3 DNA: TGCAGTGCCCTACGAGAGGCGGATACGCAGTATTTT

D gene: NA
clone size: NA
V gene: TRBV5-1
J gene: TRBJ2-4
CDR3 protein: CASSSGRLYENIQYF
CDR3 DNA: TGCGCCAGCAGCTCTGGCCGACTTTATGAAAACATTCAGTACTTC

D gene: TRBD2
clone size: few
V gene: TRBV10-3
J gene: TRBJ2-1
CDR3 protein: CAAAGTSGSISYNEQFF
CDR3 DNA: TGTGCCGCCGCCGGGACTAGCGGGAGTATCTCCTACAATGAGCAGTTCTTC

D gene: NA
clone size: few
V gene: TRBV7-9
J gene: TRBJ2-1
CDR3 protein: CASSLHKTHPTGEQFF
CDR3 DNA: TGTGCCAGCAGCCTACATAAGACACATCCGACGGGTGAGCAGTTCTTC

D gene: TRBD1
clone size: few
V gene: TRBV10-3
J gene: TRBJ2-1
CDR3 protein: CAISDPLQGLDEQFF
CDR3 DNA: TGTGCCATCAGTGACCCTCTACAGGGGTTGGATGAGCAGTTCTTC

D gene: NA
clone size: few
V gene: TRBV6-6
J gene: TRBJ2-3
CDR3 protein: CEWGEPCPQYF
CDR3 DNA: TGTGAGTGGGGGGAACCCTGTCCGCAGTATTTT

D gene: TRBD2
clone size: few
V gene: TRBV7-9
J gene: TRBJ2-3
CDR3 protein: CASTRLAGVGLSQYF
CDR3 DNA: TGTGCCAGCACCCGACTAGCGGGAGTAGGGTTGTCTCAGTATTTT

D gene: NA
clone size: many
V gene: TRBV28
J gene: TRBJ2-7
CDR3 protein: CASSGSSYEQYF
CDR3 DNA: TGTGCCTCGTCCGGGAGCTCCTACGAGCAGTACTTC

D gene: TRBD1
clone size: many
V gene: TRBV5-1
J gene: TRBJ2-4
CDR3 protein: CASSPGQGANIQYF
CDR3 DNA: TGCGCCAGCAGTCCCGGACAGGGTGCCAACATTCAGTACTTC

D gene: NA
clone size: few
V gene: TRBV15
J gene: TRBJ1-2
CDR3 protein: CATSRDIAGYTF
CDR3 DNA: TGTGCCACCAGCAGAGATATTGCTGGCTACACCTTC

D gene: NA
clone size: few
V gene: TRBV5-1
J gene: TRBJ2-1
CDR3 protein: CASSQGGEAYNEQFF
CDR3 DNA: TGCGCCAGCAGCCAGGGGGGGGAGGCCTACAATGAGCAGTTCTTC

D gene: NA
clone size: NA
V gene: TRBV5-1
J gene: TRBJ2-5
CDR3 protein: CASRRALSSQETQYF
CDR3 DNA: TGCGCCAGCCGCCGCGCCCTCAGTTCGCAAGAGACCCAGTACTTC

D gene: TRBD2
clone size: many
V gene: TRBV5-1
J gene: TRBJ2-5
CDR3 protein: CASRSGRQETQYF
CDR3 DNA: TGCGCCAGCAGAAGCGGGAGGCAAGAGACCCAGTACTTC

D gene: NA
clone size: many
V gene: TRBV29-1
J gene: TRBJ2-1
CDR3 protein: CSVAGDPWFPNEQFF
CDR3 DNA: TGCAGCGTCGCCGGGGACCCGTGGTTCCCAAATGAGCAGTTCTTC

D gene: NA
clone size: NA
V gene: TRBV7-9
J gene: TRBJ2-6
CDR3 protein: CASSLYGSGANVLTF
CDR3 DNA: TGTGCCAGCAGCTTGTACGGCTCTGGGGCCAACGTCCTGACTTTC

D gene: NA
clone size: many
V gene: TRBV5-5
J gene: TRBJ1-4
CDR3 protein: CASSQTERGTNEKLFF
CDR3 DNA: TGTGCCAGCAGCCAGACGGAGAGGGGGACTAATGAAAAACTGTTTTTT

D gene: NA
clone size: NA
V gene: TRBV11-1
J gene: TRBJ1-2
CDR3 protein: CASSVTGRGPGANYGYTF
CDR3 DNA: TGTGCCAGCAGCGTCACCGGACGGGGTCCGGGGGCGAACTATGGCTACACCTTC

D gene: TRBD2
clone size: NA
V gene: TRBV11-1
J gene: TRBJ2-3
CDR3 protein: CASSELVFGTRPADTQYF
CDR3 DNA: TGTGCCAGCAGCGAACTCGTTTTTGGGACTAGGCCCGCGGATACGCAGTATTTT

D gene: NA
clone size: NA
V gene: TRBV3-1
J gene: TRBJ1-3
CDR3 protein: CASSQVWGSGNTIYF
CDR3 DNA: TGTGCCAGCAGCCAAGTCTGGGGTTCTGGAAACACCATATATTTT

D gene: NA
clone size: many
V gene: TRBV20-1
J gene: TRBJ2-3
CDR3 protein: CSARDRTEAQYF
CDR3 DNA: TGCAGTGCTAGAGATCGAACCGAAGCGCAGTATTTT

D gene: NA
clone size: many
V gene: TRBV3-1
J gene: TRBJ1-1
CDR3 protein: CASSRMSEAFF
CDR3 DNA: TGTGCCAGCAGCCGGATGTCTGAAGCTTTCTTT

D gene: NA
clone size: NA
V gene: TRBV6-1
J gene: TRBJ2-5
CDR3 protein: CASSAVAGETQYF
CDR3 DNA: TGTGCCAGCTCTGCGGTCGCCGGGGAGACCCAGTACTTC

D gene: NA
clone size: many
V gene: TRBV15
J gene: TRBJ2-7
CDR3 protein: CATSRESGEQYF
CDR3 DNA: TGTGCCACCAGCAGAGAATCGGGCGAGCAGTACTTC